This T cell receptor (beta chain) was sequenced for a study of blood T cells in healthy people across ages. Study results and caveats: TCR beta diversity, measured per million T cells, fell in a roughly linear way with age.

As for this clonotype: Its antigen remains unidentified.

Extractions gave at least 5.5 micrograms of total RNA per sample. Looked up from germline, CDR1 is MNHEY and CDR2 is SMNVEV (reference sequence). The CDR3 is 16 residues long. V lost 2 bases and J lost 11; bases outside the gene matches: 15. A sample-barcoded 5' primer and a J-beta primer mix were used in a second PCR of roughly 7 to 12 cycles. TCRdb fed the 5' RACE reads into MiXCR, producing one record per CDR3 protein. The table shows 790,000 or so distinct CDR3 sequences, with 35% to 50% occurring only once. Sequences were obtained from blood. The chain employs TRBV27 and TRBJ2-5, with 9 bases that match TRBD2. This clonotype was obtained from an elderly man in good health. As DNA, the CDR3 is TGTGCCAGCAGTTTACAGGGCGGGAGGGACTTATATGAGCAGTACTTC. As protein: CASSLQGGRDLYEQYF.